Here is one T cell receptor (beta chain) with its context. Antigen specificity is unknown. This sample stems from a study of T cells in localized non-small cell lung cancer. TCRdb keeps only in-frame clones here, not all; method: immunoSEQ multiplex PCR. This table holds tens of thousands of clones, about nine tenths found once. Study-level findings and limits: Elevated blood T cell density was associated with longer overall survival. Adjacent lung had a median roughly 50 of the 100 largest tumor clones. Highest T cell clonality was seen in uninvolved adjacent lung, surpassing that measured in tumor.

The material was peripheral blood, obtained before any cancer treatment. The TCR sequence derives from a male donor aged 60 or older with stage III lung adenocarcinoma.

The CDR3 nucleotides are TGTGCCAGCAGTGAATCGGGAGGGTTTGATACGCAGTATTTT. This sequence encodes CASSESGGFDTQYF. The chain is built from TRBV25-1 and TRBJ2-3; 8 positions agree with TRBD2. J lost 6 bases, V lost 1 base, and 3 bases had no gene match. Germline V gene sequence: CDR1 MGHDK, CDR2 SYGVNS. This CDR3 has 14 amino acids.